This T cell receptor (beta chain) was observed in a study of T cell responses to AZD1222 COVID-19 vaccine. This table comes from immunoSEQ multiplex PCR, and its TCRdb copy is limited to in-frame clones, with some not included. The sample has roughly 100,000 clones, about 89% seen once. Broader study findings: Reports say nearly half of spike-specific TCRs go after unmutated variant regions. Dominant CD4 TCR responses targeted spike regions 160-218 and 743-854. Clonal diversity was possibly underestimated; the donors were predominantly white British and more often female. In all cases, repertoires were sampled only after the peak T cell response.

Trimming pared 5 bases from V and 6 bases from J, leaving 13 bases between. From germline, CDR1 is MNHEY and CDR2 SMNVEV (reference sequence). This CDR3 contains 14 residues. Concerning this clone itself: Its matching antigen is unknown.

This rearrangement joins TRBV27 to TRBJ1-4; D perhaps matches TRBD1 (6 bases). The clonotype originates from an adult who received the MenACWY meningococcal vaccine as a control. Sequences were derived from peripheral blood, sampled 28 days after the second dose of the MenACWY control vaccine. The CDR3 nucleotides are TGTGCCAGCAGTATCAGGGGACGATATGAAAAACTGTTTTTT. It yields the protein CASSIRGRYEKLFF.